The 17 T cell receptor beta chains below were found in one sample sequenced in a study of Tregs in tolerant kidney transplant recipients. Profiling relied on immunoSEQ multiplex PCR, and the TCRdb table lists in-frame clones only, not all of them. The sample carries some 69,000 clones, 84% recorded once. Material for sequencing was CD4+ T cells from blood. These receptors all stem from a human donor in good health.

Turning to this clone: Compared with germline, one end of the junction differs, possibly owing to a read error. The rearrangement uses TRBV27 and TRBJ1-1, with 7 bases that match TRBD1. CDR3 size: 15 residues. Germline V gene lookup returns CDR1 MNHEY and CDR2 SMNVEV (reference sequence). The CDR3 DNA sequence: TGTGCCAGCAGTTTATTGGCAGGGGGGAACGCTGAAGCTTTCTTT. This codes for CASSLLAGGNAEAFF.

The rearrangement uses TRBV11-1 and TRBJ2-3; D is perhaps TRBD1 (6 bases). Germline values: CDR1 SGHAT, CDR2 FQDESV (reference sequence). V dropped 1 base and J dropped 1 base, with 12 bases sitting between them. This CDR3 region has 16 residues. CDR3 nucleotide sequence: TGTGCCAGCAGCTTAGAGGGCAGGGGTGGCACAGATACGCAGTATTTT. Its protein is CASSLEGRGGTDTQYF.

The sample holds one count of this clone. The rearrangement joins TRBV4-3 to TRBJ2-1, with 9 bases that match TRBD1. This CDR3 is built from 14 residues. From germline, CDR1 is LGHNA and CDR2 YSLEER. V shed 3 bases and J 8 bases; nucleotides not matched to a gene: 5. Here the CDR3 DNA reads TGCGCCAGCAGCCAGGACAGGGGCCGGGATGAGCAGTTCTTC. Residues: CASSQDRGRDEQFF.

The rearrangement links TRBV18 to TRBJ2-5; TRBD2 agrees at 7 bases. V shed 4 bases and J 4 bases; nucleotides not matched to a gene: 9. Germline lookup yields CDR1 KGHSH and CDR2 LQKENI. The CDR3 spans 15 residues. CDR3 nucleotide sequence: TGTGCCAGCTCACTCCTAGCGGCGGGTGGAGAGACCCAGTACTTC. This sequence encodes CASSLLAAGGETQYF.

In its sample, this clone was seen once. This rearrangement joins TRBV20-1 to TRBJ1-2, with D possibly being TRBD1 (6 bases). V lost 7 bases, J lost 7 bases, and 13 bases lay in between. Germline V gives CDR1 DFQATT, CDR2 SNEGSKA (reference sequence). The CDR3 is 11 residues long. CDR3 coding DNA: TGCAGTGTGGGGGGGCTAGGTGGCTACACCTTC. It yields the protein CSVGGLGGYTF.

The chain couples TRBV13 to TRBJ2-2, with D maybe TRBD2 (5 bases). With 5 bases removed from V and 8 bases from J, the gap between germline ends came to 21 bases. Germline V gene lookup returns CDR1 PRHDT and CDR2 FYEKMQ (reference sequence). This CDR3 comprises 16 residues. The CDR3 protein is CASSPGLGISRGELFF. CDR3 coding DNA: TGTGCCAGCAGCCCCGGCCTCGGGATCTCGCGGGGGGAGCTGTTTTTT. Using reference TRBV13 and TRBJ2-2 for the parts outside the CDR3, the full variable domain is AAGVIQSPRHLIKEKRETATLKCYPIPRHDTVYWYQQGPGQDPQFLISFYEKMQSDKGSIPDRFSAQQFSDYHSELNMSSLELGDSALYFCASSPGLGISRGELFFGEGSRLTVL.

The chain joins TRBV30 to TRBJ2-7, with TRBD2 identical over 9 bases. Germline trimming cut 0 bases from V and 2 bases from J; bases unmatched to any gene: 5. This CDR3 has 15 residues. Germline CDR1 GTSNPN, CDR2 SVGIG (reference sequence). In DNA form, the CDR3 reads TGTGCCTGGAGTGTCCGTAGCGGGGGTACCTACGAGCAGTACTTC. Amino acids: CAWSVRSGGTYEQYF. The full variable domain, with the rest looked up from reference TRBV30 and TRBJ2-7, is SQTIHQWPATLVQPVGSPLSLECTVEGTSNPNLYWYRQAAGRGLQLLFYSVGIGQISSEVPQNLSASRPQDRQFILSSKKLLLSDSGFYLCAWSVRSGGTYEQYFGPGTRLTVT.

This rearrangement joins TRBV7-2 to TRBJ2-5; 8 bases agree with TRBD2. V lost 1 base, J lost 5 bases, and 3 bases stayed unmatched. In germline, CDR1 is SGHTA, CDR2 FQGNSA. CDR3 length equals 14 residues. The CDR3 sequence is CASSLERGQETQYF. As DNA, the CDR3 is TGTGCCAGCAGCTTAGAGCGGGGGCAGGAGACCCAGTACTTC.

The V gene is TRBV7-3, the J gene TRBJ2-5, with 7 bases fitting TRBD1. Unmatched junction bases numbered 7, after V lost 5 bases and J lost 1 base. From germline, CDR1 is SGHTA and CDR2 FQGTGA. The CDR3 runs to 15 residues. CDR3 sequence: CASSPLRDSQETQYF. In DNA form, the CDR3 reads TGTGCCAGCAGCCCGCTACGGGACAGCCAAGAGACCCAGTACTTC.

This clone was observed a handful of times. The V gene is TRBV7-8, the J gene TRBJ1-1; D possibly corresponds to TRBD1 (5 bases). This CDR3 comprises 14 residues. Germline values: CDR1 SGHVS, CDR2 FQNEAQ. Trimming removed 5 bases from V and 0 bases from J, with 10 bases in between. CDR3 residues: CASSVDTLNTEAFF. In nucleotides, the CDR3 is TGTGCCAGCAGCGTGGACACCTTGAACACTGAAGCTTTCTTT.

J is TRBJ1-1 and V is TRBV4-1; the D is unclear. Germline CDR1 is MGHRA and CDR2 is YSYEKL. The length of the CDR3 is 13 residues. The V gene lost 0 bases and the J gene lost 4 bases, with 6 bases spanning the gap. DNA for the CDR3: TGCGCCAGCAGCCAAGATTTTACCACTGAAGCTTTCTTT. Encoded protein: CASSQDFTTEAFF.

This chain links TRBV9 with TRBJ2-5, with 13 bases aligning to TRBD2. There are 18 residues in the CDR3. Trimming removed 0 bases from V and 3 bases from J; junction bases left unmatched: 8. CDR1 SGDLS and CDR2 YYNGEE come from the germline V gene. CDR3 loop: CASSVGLAGGWWEETQYF. The CDR3 DNA follows: TGTGCCAGCAGCGTAGGACTAGCGGGGGGCTGGTGGGAAGAGACCCAGTACTTC.

This clone was seen once. The rearrangement uses TRBV21-1 and TRBJ1-2; TRBD1 reflects the table's D call only, with no check against the DNA. TRBV21-1 is a pseudogene. The length of the CDR3 is 15 residues. The CDR3 coding sequence is TGTGCCAGCAGCTCCCGGGACAGGGGGGACTATGGCTACACCTTC. This gives the protein CASSSRDRGDYGYTF.

This clone was found once. This chain uses TRBV11-2 with TRBJ2-5; 7 bases match TRBD1. Germline values: CDR1 SGHAT, CDR2 FQNNGV. This CDR3 is built from 11 residues. V shed 5 bases, J shed 7 bases, and the junction held 1 base outside the gene matches. The CDR3 sequence is CASSPGGTQYF. CDR3 nucleotides: TGTGCCAGCAGCCCAGGGGGGACCCAGTACTTC. Together with reference TRBV11-2 and TRBJ2-5, the CDR3 gives the full variable domain: EAGVAQSPRYKIIEKRQSVAFWCNPISGHATLYWYQQILGQGPKLLIQFQNNGVVDDSQLPKDRFSAERLKGVDSTLKIQPAKLEDSAVYLCASSPGGTQYFGPGTRLLVL.

This chain links TRBV29-1 with TRBJ1-1, with D possibly being TRBD1 (6 bases). V gave up 2 bases and J gave up 4 bases, with 11 bases separating them. This CDR3 is 13 amino acids long. The germline V gene encodes CDR1 SQVTM and CDR2 ANQGSEA. This CDR3 is CSVERDRLTEAFF. As DNA, the CDR3 is TGCAGCGTTGAAAGAGACAGGCTCACTGAAGCTTTCTTT.

This CDR3 reads CASSQDPRGADTIYF. The CDR3 bases are TGTGCCAGCAGCCAAGACCCCCGGGGGGCAGACACCATATATTTT. The chain links TRBV4-2 to TRBJ1-3, with D possibly matching TRBD1 (6 bases). The V and J ends lost 0 bases and 8 bases respectively, with 14 bases between them. CDR3 length: 15 amino acids. Per germline, CDR1 LGHNA and CDR2 YNFKEQ.

This chain uses TRBV5-1 with TRBJ1-5; unclear D gene. The V end lost 5 bases, the J end lost 5 bases, and 11 bases lay between the germline ends. This CDR3 contains 13 residues. Looked up from germline, CDR1 is SGHRS and CDR2 is YFSETQ. CDR3 region: CASRINLDQPQHF. In DNA, the CDR3 is TGCGCCAGCAGAATAAACCTTGATCAGCCCCAGCATTTT.